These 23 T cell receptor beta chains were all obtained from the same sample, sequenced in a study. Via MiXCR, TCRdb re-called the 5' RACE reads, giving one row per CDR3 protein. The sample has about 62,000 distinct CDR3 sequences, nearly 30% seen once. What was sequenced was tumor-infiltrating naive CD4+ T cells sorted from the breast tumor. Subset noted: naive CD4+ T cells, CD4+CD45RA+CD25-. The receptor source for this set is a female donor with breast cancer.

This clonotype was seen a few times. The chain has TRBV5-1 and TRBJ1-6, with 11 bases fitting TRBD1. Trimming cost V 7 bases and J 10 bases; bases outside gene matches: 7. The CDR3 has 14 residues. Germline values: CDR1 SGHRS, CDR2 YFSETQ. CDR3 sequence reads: CASRSGTGGSPLHF. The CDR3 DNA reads TGCGCCAGCCGCTCCGGGACAGGGGGATCACCCCTCCACTTT.

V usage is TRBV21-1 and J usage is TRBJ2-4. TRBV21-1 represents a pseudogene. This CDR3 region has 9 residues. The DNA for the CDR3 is TGTGCCAGGGATCGTATTCAGTACTTC. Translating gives CARDRIQYF.

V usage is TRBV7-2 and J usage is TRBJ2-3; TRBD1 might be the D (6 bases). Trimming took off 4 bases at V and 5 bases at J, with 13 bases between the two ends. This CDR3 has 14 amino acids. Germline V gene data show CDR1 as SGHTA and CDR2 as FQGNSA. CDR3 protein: CASSSRDKGDTQYF. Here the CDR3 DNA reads TGTGCCAGCAGCTCCCGGGACAAGGGAGATACGCAGTATTTT.

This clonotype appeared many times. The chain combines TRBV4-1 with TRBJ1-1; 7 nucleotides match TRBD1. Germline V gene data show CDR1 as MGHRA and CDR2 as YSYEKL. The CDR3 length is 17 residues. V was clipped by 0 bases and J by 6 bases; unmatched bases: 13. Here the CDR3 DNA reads TGCGCCAGCAGCCAAGATCGGACAGGCAACTATCGCTCTGAAGCTTTCTTT. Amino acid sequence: CASSQDRTGNYRSEAFF.

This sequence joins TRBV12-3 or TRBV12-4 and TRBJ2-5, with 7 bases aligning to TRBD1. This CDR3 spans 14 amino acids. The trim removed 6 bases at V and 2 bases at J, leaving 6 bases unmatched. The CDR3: CASRKDRYQETQYF. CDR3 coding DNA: TGTGCCAGCAGGAAGGACAGGTATCAAGAGACCCAGTACTTC.

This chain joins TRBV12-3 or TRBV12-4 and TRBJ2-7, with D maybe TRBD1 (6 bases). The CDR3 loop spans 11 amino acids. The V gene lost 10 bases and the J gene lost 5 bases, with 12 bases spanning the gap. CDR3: CATAGENEQYF. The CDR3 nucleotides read TGTGCCACTGCAGGGGAGAACGAGCAGTACTTC.

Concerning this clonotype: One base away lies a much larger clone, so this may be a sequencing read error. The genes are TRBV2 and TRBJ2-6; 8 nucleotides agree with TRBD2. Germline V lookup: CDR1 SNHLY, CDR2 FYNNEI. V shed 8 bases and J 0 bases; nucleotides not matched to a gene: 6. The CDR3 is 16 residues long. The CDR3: CASGRGGISGANVLTF. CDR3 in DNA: TGTGCCAGCGGTCGGGGGGGGATCTCTGGGGCCAACGTCCTGACTTTC.

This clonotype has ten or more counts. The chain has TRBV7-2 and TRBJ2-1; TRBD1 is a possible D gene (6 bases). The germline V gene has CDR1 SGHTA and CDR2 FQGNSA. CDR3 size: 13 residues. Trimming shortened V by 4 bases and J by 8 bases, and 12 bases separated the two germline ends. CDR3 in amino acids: CASSYRAQHEQFF. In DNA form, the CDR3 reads TGTGCCAGCAGCTACAGGGCCCAGCATGAGCAGTTCTTC. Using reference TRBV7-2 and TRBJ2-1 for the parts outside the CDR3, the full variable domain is GAGVSQSPSNKVTEKGKDVELRCDPISGHTALYWYRQSLGQGLEFLIYFQGNSAPDKSGLPSDRFSAERTGGSVSTLTIQRTQQEDSAVYLCASSYRAQHEQFFGPGTRLTVL.

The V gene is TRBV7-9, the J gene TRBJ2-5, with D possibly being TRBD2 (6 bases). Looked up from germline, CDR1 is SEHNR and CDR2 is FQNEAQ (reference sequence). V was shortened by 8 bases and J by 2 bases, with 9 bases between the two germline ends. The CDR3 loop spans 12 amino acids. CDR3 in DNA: TGTGCCAGCGGAGGGGTTCAAGAGACCCAGTACTTC. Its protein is CASGGVQETQYF.

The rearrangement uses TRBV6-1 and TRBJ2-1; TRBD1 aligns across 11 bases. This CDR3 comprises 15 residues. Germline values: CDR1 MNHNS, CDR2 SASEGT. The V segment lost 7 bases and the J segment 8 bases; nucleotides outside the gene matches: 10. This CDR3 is CASKIRGQGDDEQFF. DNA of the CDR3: TGTGCCAGCAAGATTAGGGGACAGGGGGATGATGAGCAGTTCTTC.

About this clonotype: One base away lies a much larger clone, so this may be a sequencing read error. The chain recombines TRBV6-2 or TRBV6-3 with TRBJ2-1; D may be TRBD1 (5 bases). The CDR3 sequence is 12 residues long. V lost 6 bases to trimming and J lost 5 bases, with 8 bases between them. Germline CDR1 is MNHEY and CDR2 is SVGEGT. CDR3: CASSDRDNEQFF. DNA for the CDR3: TGTGCCAGCAGCGACAGAGACAATGAGCAGTTCTTC.

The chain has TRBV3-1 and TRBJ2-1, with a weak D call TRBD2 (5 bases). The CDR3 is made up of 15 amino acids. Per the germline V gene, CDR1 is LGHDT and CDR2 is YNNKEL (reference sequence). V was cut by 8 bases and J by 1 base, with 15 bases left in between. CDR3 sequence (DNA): TGTGCCAGCGGACCGAGCGGATATTCCTACAATGAGCAGTTCTTC. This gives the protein CASGPSGYSYNEQFF.

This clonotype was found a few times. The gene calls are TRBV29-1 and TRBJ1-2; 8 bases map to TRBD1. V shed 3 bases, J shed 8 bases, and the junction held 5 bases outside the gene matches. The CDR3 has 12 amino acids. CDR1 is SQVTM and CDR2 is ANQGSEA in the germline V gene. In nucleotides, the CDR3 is TGCAGCGTTGAGGTAGACAGGGGCGGCTACACCTTC. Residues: CSVEVDRGGYTF.

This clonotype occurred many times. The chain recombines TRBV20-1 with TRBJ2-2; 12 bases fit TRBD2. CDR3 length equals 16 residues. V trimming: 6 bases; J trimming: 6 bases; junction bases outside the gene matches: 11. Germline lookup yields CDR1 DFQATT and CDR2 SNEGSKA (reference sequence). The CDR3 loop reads CSARLAGAKISGELFF. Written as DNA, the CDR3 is TGCAGTGCCCGACTAGCGGGGGCAAAGATTTCCGGGGAGCTGTTTTTT.

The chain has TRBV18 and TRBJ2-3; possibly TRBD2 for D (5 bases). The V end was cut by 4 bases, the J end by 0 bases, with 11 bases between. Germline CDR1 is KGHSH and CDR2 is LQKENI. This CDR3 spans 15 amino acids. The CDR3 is CASSRGAASTDTQYF. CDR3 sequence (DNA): TGTGCCAGCTCACGGGGAGCGGCTAGCACAGATACGCAGTATTTT.

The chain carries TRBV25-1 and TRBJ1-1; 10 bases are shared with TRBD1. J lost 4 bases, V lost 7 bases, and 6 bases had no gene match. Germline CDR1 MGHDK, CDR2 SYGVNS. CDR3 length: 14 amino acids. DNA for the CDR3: TGTGCCAGCACTAAGACAGGGGGCGGCACTGAAGCTTTCTTT. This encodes CASTKTGGGTEAFF.

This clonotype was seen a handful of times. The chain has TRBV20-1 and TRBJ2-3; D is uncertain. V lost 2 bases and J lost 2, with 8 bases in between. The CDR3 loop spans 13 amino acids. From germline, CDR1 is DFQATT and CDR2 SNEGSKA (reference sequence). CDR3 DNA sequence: TGCAGTGCTAGATTGGGAAACACAGATACGCAGTATTTT. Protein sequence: CSARLGNTDTQYF.

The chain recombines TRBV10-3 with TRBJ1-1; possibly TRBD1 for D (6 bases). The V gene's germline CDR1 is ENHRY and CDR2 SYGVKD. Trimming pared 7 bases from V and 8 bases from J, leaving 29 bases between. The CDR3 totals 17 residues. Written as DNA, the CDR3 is TGTGCCATCAAGAGGGCATCGGGGGCGATGATAGTGGGGGAAGCTTTCTTT. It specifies CAIKRASGAMIVGEAFF.

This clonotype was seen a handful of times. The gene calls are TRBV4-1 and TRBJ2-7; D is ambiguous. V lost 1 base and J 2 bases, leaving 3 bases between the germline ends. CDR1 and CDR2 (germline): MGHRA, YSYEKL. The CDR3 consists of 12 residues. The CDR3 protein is CASSQGAYEQYF. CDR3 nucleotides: TGCGCCAGCAGCCAAGGCGCCTACGAGCAGTACTTC.

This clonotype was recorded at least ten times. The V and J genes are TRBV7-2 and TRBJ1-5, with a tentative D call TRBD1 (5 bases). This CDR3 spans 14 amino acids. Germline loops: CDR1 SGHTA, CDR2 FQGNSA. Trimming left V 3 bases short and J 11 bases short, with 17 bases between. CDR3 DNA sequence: TGTGCCAGCAGCTTTAATCCAGCCCTGGGGGCCCAGCATTTT. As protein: CASSFNPALGAQHF.

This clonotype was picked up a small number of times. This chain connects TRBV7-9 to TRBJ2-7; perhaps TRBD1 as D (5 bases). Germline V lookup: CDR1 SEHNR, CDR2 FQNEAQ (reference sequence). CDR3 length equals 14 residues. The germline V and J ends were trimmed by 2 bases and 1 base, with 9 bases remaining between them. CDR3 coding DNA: TGTGCCAGCAGCTTAACGACAGAATCCTACGAGCAGTACTTC. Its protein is CASSLTTESYEQYF.

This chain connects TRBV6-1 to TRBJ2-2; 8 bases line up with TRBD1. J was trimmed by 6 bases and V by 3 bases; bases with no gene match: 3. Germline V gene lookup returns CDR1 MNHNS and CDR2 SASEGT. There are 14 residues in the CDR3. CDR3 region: CASSEMTGAGELFF. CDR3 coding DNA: TGTGCCAGCAGTGAGATGACAGGGGCCGGGGAGCTGTTTTTT.

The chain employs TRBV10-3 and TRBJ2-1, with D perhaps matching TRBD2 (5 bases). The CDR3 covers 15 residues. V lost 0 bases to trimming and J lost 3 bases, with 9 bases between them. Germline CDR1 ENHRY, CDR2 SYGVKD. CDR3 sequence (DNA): TGTGCCATCAGTGAGTCTGGCAGCGGCTACAATGAGCAGTTCTTC. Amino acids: CAISESGSGYNEQFF.